This entry concerns a single TCR beta chain. In germline, CDR1 is SGHAT, CDR2 FQNNGV. V lost 5 bases and J lost 0, with 14 bases in between. The CDR3 spans 16 residues. These data originate in a study of blood T cell repertoires in COVID-19. Study details: The United States, Italy and Spain were the sources of the acute and convalescent COVID-19 samples. The analysed material was cDNA or gDNA that came from T cells, B-cell-depleted T cells, or PBMCs.

Authors' methods: Quantification of nucleated cells was approximated via reference gene primer amplification. Repertoires were generated with immunoSEQ multiplex PCR, while TCRdb's copy carries only in-frame clones and drops some. Clone size and the V and J calls come from that table; the DNA yielded D and trimming. This table has a few hundred thousand clones, over 70% appearing once. The receptor's source is a woman aged 45-65 years with acute or convalescent COVID-19. The chain uses TRBV11-2 and TRBJ2-1, with a possible D match to TRBD2 (5 bases). Specimen: peripheral blood. The chain's CDR3 is CASSPSSGSSYNEQFF. CDR3 DNA sequence: TGTGCCAGCAGCCCGTCCAGCGGTAGCTCCTACAATGAGCAGTTCTTC.